This T cell receptor (beta chain) is drawn from a study of T-cell reconstitution after alpha-beta-depleted transplantation in children. Study findings and constraints: The high TCRbeta diversity at day 60 in some patients came from surviving recipient T cells and thymic progenitors. T-cell numbers and diversity one year post-transplant derived largely from freshly generated T cells. It was reported that alpha-beta T cells came from several hundred expanded graft clones (about two months after transplant).

With respect to this clonotype: What it binds is unknown.

TCRbeta library construction was performed incorporating unique molecular identifiers. TCRdb called the PCR reads again in MiXCR, with one record for every CDR3 protein. Among about 580,000 distinct CDR3 sequences listed, more than 20% were seen once. The CDR3 is 15 residues long. V lost 6 bases and J 0 bases, leaving 12 bases between the germline ends. This chain links TRBV12-3 or TRBV12-4 with TRBJ2-4; D is unclear. Sequencing was performed on PBMCs, mostly from graft donor cells, taken 360 days after TCRalphabeta/CD19-depleted stem cell transplant. The clonotype comes from a boy in the first two years of life who had a stem cell transplant for acute myeloid leukemia, so the T cells may come from the graft donor. The CDR3, as DNA: TGTGCCAGCAGATACTCTTTAGGAGCCAAAAACATTCAGTACTTC. Its translation: CASRYSLGAKNIQYF.